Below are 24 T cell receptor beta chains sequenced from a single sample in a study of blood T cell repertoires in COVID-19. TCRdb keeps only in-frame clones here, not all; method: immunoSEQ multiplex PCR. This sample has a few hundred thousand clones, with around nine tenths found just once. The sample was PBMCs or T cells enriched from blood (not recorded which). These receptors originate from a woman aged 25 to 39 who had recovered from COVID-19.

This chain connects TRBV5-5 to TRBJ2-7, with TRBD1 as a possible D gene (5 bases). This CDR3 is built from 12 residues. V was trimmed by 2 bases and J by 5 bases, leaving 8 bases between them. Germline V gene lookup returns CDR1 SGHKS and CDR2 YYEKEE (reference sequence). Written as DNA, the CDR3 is TGTGCCAGCAGCTTCCCAGGGAACGAGCAGTACTTC. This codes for CASSFPGNEQYF.

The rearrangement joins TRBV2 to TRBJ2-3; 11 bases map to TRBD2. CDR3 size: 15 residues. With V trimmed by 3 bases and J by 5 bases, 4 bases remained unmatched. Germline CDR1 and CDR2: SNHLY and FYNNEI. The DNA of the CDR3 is TGTGCCAGCAGTGATCCGACTAGCGGGAAAGATACGCAGTATTTT. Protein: CASSDPTSGKDTQYF.

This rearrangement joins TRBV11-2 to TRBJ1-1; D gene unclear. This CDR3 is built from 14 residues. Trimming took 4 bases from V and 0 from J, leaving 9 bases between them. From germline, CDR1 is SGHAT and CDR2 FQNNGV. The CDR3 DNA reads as TGTGCCAGCAGCTCCGTCGTGTTGAACACTGAAGCTTTCTTT. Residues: CASSSVVLNTEAFF.

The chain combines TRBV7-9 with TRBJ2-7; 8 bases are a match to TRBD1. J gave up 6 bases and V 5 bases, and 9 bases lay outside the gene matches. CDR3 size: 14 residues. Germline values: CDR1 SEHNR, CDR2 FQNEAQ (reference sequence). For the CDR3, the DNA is TGTGCCAGCAGCCACGGACAGGGCTTGATCGAGCAGTACTTC. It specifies CASSHGQGLIEQYF.

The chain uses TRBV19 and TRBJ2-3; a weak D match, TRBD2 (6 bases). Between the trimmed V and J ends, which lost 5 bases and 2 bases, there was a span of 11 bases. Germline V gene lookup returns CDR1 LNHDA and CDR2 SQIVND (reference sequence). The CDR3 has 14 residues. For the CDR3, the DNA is TGTGCCAGTAGTGCACGGGAGATCACAGATACGCAGTATTTT. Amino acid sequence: CASSAREITDTQYF.

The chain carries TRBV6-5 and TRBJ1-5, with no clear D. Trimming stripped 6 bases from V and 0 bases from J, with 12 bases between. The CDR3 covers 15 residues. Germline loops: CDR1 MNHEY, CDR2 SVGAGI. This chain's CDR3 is CASRNDYYSNQPQHF. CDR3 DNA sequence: TGTGCCAGCAGGAACGACTATTATAGCAATCAGCCCCAGCATTTT.

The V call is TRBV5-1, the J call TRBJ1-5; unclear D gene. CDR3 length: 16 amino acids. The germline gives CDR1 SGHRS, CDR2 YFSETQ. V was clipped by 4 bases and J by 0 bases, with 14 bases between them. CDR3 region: CASSPGRTDSNQPQHF. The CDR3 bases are TGCGCCAGCAGCCCGGGGAGGACGGATAGCAATCAGCCCCAGCATTTT.

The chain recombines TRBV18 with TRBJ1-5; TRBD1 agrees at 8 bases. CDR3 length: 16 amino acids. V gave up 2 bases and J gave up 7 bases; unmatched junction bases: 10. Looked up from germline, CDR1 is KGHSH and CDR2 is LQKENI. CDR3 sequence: CASSPGQGTITQPQHF. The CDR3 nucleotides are TGTGCCAGCTCACCAGGACAGGGAACTATAACGCAGCCCCAGCATTTT.

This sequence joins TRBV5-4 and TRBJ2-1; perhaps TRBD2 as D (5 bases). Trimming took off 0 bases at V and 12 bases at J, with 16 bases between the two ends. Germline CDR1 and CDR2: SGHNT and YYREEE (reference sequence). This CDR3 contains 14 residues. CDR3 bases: TGTGCCAGCAGCTTGGGGTCCCTTGGGAGAGGGCAGTTCTTC. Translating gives CASSLGSLGRGQFF.

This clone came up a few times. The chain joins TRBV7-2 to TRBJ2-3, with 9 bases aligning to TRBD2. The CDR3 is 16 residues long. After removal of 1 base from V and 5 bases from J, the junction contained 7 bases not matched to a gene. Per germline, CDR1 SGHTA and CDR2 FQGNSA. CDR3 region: CASSLVAGGQQDTQYF. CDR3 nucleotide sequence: TGTGCCAGCAGCTTAGTTGCGGGAGGGCAGCAAGATACGCAGTATTTT.

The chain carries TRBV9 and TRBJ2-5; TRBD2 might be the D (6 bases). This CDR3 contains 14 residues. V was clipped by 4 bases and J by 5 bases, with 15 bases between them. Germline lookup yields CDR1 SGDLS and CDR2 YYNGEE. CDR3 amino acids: CASSSRARGETQYF. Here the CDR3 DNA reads TGTGCCAGCAGCTCCCGAGCCCGGGGGGAGACCCAGTACTTC.

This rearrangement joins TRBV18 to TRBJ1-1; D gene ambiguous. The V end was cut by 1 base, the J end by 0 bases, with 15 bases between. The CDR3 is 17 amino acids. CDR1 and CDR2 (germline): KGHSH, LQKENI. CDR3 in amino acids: CASSPRSRERLNTEAFF. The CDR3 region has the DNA TGTGCCAGCTCACCACGTTCTCGCGAGAGGTTGAACACTGAAGCTTTCTTT.

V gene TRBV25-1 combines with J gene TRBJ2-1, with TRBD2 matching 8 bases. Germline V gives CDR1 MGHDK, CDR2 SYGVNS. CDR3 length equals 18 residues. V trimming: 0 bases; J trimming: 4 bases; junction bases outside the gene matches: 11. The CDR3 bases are TGTGCCAGCAGTGAATATAGTCTAGCGGGTTCTCGGTACAATGAGCAGTTCTTC. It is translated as CASSEYSLAGSRYNEQFF.

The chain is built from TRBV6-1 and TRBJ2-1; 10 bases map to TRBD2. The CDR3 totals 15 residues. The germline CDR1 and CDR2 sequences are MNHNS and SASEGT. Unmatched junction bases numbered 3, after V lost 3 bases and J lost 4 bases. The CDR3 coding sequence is TGTGCCAGCAGTGAGTCTAGCGGGAGTTACAATGAGCAGTTCTTC. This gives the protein CASSESSGSYNEQFF.

Here the CDR3 reads CASSYSGGPGNTIYF. CDR3 nucleotides: TGTGCCAGCAGTTACTCGGGGGGGCCTGGAAACACCATATATTTT. The chain uses TRBV6-5 and TRBJ1-3, with D maybe TRBD1 (6 bases). The CDR3 contains 15 residues. Deletions cut 0 bases from V and 2 bases from J, with 8 bases between. Germline CDR1 is MNHEY and CDR2 is SVGAGI.

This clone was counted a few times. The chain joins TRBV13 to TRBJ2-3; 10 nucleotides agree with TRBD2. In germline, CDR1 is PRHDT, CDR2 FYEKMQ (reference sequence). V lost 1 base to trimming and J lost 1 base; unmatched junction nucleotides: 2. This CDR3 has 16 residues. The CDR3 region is CASSLAGTSGTDTQYF. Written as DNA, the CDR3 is TGTGCCAGCAGCTTAGCCGGGACTAGCGGCACAGATACGCAGTATTTT.

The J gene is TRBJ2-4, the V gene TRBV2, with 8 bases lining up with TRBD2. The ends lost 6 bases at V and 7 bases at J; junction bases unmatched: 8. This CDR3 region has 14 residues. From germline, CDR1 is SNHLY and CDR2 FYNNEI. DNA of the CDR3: TGTGCCAGCAGCGGGACTAGTCCAAAGAACATTCAGTACTTC. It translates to CASSGTSPKNIQYF.

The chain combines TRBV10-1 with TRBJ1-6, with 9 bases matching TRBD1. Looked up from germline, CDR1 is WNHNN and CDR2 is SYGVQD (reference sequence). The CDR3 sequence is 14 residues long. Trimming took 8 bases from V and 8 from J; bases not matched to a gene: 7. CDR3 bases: TGCGCCAGCTCACGGACAGGGGTTGATTCACCCCTCCACTTT. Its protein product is CASSRTGVDSPLHF.

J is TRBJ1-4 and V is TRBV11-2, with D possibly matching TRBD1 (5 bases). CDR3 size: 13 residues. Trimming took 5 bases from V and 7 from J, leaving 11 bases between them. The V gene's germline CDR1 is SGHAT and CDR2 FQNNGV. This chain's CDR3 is CASSRAGVEKLFF. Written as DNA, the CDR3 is TGTGCCAGCAGCAGAGCGGGGGTTGAAAAACTGTTTTTT.

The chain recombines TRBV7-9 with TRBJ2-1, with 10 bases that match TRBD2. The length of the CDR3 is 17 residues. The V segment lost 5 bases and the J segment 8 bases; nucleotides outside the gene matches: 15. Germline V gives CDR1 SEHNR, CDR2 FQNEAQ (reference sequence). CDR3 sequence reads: CASSPPLAGGRADEQFF. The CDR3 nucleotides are TGTGCCAGCAGCCCACCTTTAGCGGGAGGACGAGCCGATGAGCAGTTCTTC.

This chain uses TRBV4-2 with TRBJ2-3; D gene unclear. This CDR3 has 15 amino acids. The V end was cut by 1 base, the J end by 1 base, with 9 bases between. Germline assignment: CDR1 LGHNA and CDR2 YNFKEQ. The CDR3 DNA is TGTGCCAGCAGCCAAGCCTCCTACGGCACAGATACGCAGTATTTT. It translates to CASSQASYGTDTQYF.

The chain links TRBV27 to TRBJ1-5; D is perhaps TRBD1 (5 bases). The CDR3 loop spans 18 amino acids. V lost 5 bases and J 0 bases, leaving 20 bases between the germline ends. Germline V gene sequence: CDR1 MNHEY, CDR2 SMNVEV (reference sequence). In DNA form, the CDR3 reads TGTGCCAGCAGTGAAGACAGATCCAGAAAGATTAGCAATCAGCCCCAGCATTTT. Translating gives CASSEDRSRKISNQPQHF.

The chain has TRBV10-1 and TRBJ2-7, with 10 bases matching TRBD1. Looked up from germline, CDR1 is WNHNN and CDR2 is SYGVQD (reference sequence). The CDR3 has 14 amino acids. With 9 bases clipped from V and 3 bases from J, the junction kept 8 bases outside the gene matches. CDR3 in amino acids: CARSRDRGGYEQYF. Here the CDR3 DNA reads TGCGCCAGGTCCCGGGACAGGGGTGGCTACGAGCAGTACTTC.

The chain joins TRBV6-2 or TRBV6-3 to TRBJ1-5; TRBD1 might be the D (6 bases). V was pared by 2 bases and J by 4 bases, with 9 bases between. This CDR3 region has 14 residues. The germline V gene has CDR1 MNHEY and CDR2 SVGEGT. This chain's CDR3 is CASSYRGGNQPQHF. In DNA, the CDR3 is TGTGCCAGCAGTTACAGAGGGGGTAATCAGCCCCAGCATTTT.